The T cell receptor (beta chain) under discussion was sequenced for a study of blood T cell repertoires in COVID-19. At the level of the study: The study drew acute and convalescent COVID-19 samples from the United States, Italy and Spain.

Germline values: CDR1 SEHNR, CDR2 FQNEAQ (reference sequence). Trimming left V 3 bases short and J 5 bases short, with 10 bases between. The CDR3 spans 13 residues. In the study's own analysis: Scientists estimated how many nucleated cells there were by amplifying reference gene primers. Using immunoSEQ multiplex PCR, the repertoire was profiled, and TCRdb retains in-frame clones only, with some absent. That table furnishes V, J and clone size, whereas the DNA furnished D and trimming. The repertoire holds 140,000 to 150,000 clones, over 75% seen once, with about two fifths in the top ten. The specimen sequenced was peripheral blood. The J gene is TRBJ1-1, the V gene TRBV7-9; D may be TRBD1 (5 bases). This TCR was sampled from a human donor in a cohort sampled during active COVID-19. The CDR3 reads CASSFQGTTEAFF. CDR3 nucleotides: TGTGCCAGCAGCTTTCAGGGAACGACTGAAGCTTTCTTT.